Listed here are 15 T cell receptor beta chains from one sample, sequenced in a study of cytomegalovirus exposure and HLA in healthy donors. Primers for the PCR totalled 60 Vbeta and 13 Jbeta. TCRdb keeps only in-frame clones here, not all; method: immunoSEQ multiplex PCR. The sample lists around 80,000 clones; 70% to 80% were seen once. Sequencing input: PBMCs. These receptors came from a man aged 40-55 years in good health and CMV-seropositive.

By share, this clone ranks as medium-sized. The genes are TRBV5-1 and TRBJ2-7; D not certain. V lost 0 bases, J lost 3 bases, and 10 bases lay in between. The CDR3 runs 14 residues. From germline, CDR1 is SGHRS and CDR2 YFSETQ. The CDR3: CASSLGGAFYEQYF. CDR3 DNA sequence: TGCGCCAGCAGCTTGGGTGGAGCCTTCTACGAGCAGTACTTC.

The chain combines TRBV15 with TRBJ1-4; possibly TRBD1 for D (5 bases). This CDR3 is 15 amino acids long. Trimming shortened V by 0 bases and J by 2 bases, and 7 bases separated the two germline ends. CDR1 and CDR2 (germline): LNHNV, YYDKDF (reference sequence). The CDR3 DNA is TGTGCCACCAGCAGAGAAAGGGGCACTAATGAAAAACTGTTTTTT. As protein: CATSRERGTNEKLFF. The full variable domain, with the rest looked up from reference TRBV15 and TRBJ1-4, is DAMVIQNPRYQVTQFGKPVTLSCSQTLNHNVMYWYQQKSSQAPKLLFHYYDKDFNNEADTPDNFQSRRPNTSFCFLDIRSPGLGDTAMYLCATSRERGTNEKLFFGSGTQLSVL.

V and J are TRBV27 and TRBJ1-1, with 7 bases identical to TRBD1. CDR3 length equals 15 residues. V shed 2 bases, J shed 0 bases, and the junction held 3 bases outside the gene matches. Germline CDR1 MNHEY, CDR2 SMNVEV (reference sequence). The CDR3 here is CASSLTGEVNTEAFF. The CDR3, as DNA: TGTGCCAGCAGTTTAACAGGGGAGGTGAACACTGAAGCTTTCTTT.

The chain has TRBV30 and TRBJ1-4; TRBD1 is a possible D gene (6 bases). The length of the CDR3 is 13 residues. Trimming shortened V by 5 bases and J by 4 bases, and 11 bases separated the two germline ends. Per germline, CDR1 GTSNPN and CDR2 SVGIG (reference sequence). The CDR3 spells CAWHRVINEKLFF. CDR3 in DNA: TGTGCCTGGCACAGGGTGATTAATGAAAAACTGTTTTTT.

The chain uses TRBV6-6 and TRBJ2-5; 8 nucleotides line up with TRBD2. With the DNA end fitting TRBJ2-7 better, the J assignment may be wrong. Germline CDR1 is MNHNY and CDR2 is SVGAGI (reference sequence). This CDR3 has 13 residues. The CDR3 region has the DNA TGTGCCAGCAGCCCCCGGGGGGGAGGCGAGCAGTACTTC. Protein sequence: CASSPRGGGEQYF.

This clone was seen a few times. In DNA form, the CDR3 reads TGTGCCAGTAGTATATCTAGCGGCCGGGATGAGCAGTTCTTC. This encodes CASSISSGRDEQFF. The chain combines TRBV19 with TRBJ2-1; 7 bases align to TRBD2. Germline lookup yields CDR1 LNHDA and CDR2 SQIVND (reference sequence). The CDR3 is made up of 14 amino acids. J lost 8 bases, V lost 2 bases, and 6 bases had no gene match.

The chain uses TRBV19 and TRBJ2-7; D remains ambiguous. Germline V gene sequence: CDR1 LNHDA, CDR2 SQIVND (reference sequence). Trimming removed 4 bases at V and 4 bases at J, with 11 bases between. The CDR3 has 13 residues. The CDR3 region has the DNA TGTGCCAGTAGTAATCCCGCCGGGTACGAGCAGTACTTC. Translated, it gives CASSNPAGYEQYF.

Regarding this clone: Other nucleotide sequences from this sample produce the same CDR3. This chain connects TRBV30 to TRBJ1-1; TRBD1 is a possible D gene (6 bases). The CDR3 contains 13 residues. V was shortened by 1 base and J by 0 bases, with 6 bases between the two germline ends. CDR1 is GTSNPN, CDR2 SVGIG, per germline (reference sequence). CDR3 nucleotides: TGTGCCTGGAGTGGGACAGTGAACACTGAAGCTTTCTTT. Protein product: CAWSGTVNTEAFF.

The gene calls are TRBV7-6 and TRBJ2-7, with TRBD1 matching 8 bases. Germline loops: CDR1 SGHVS, CDR2 FNYEAQ. The CDR3 is 18 amino acids. After removal of 2 bases from V and 0 bases from J, the junction contained 12 bases not matched to a gene. The CDR3 DNA is TGTGCCAGCAGCTTATCCTCCGGGACAGGATCGAGCTCCTACGAGCAGTACTTC. It yields the protein CASSLSSGTGSSSYEQYF.

This chain joins TRBV11-1 and TRBJ2-1; 10 bases are shared with TRBD2. V lost 6 bases, J lost 4 bases, and 12 bases stayed unmatched. This CDR3 comprises 17 residues. Germline-derived CDR1 and CDR2 are SGHAT and FQDESV (reference sequence). The CDR3 reads CASSPGQRLAGYNEQFF. In nucleotides, the CDR3 is TGTGCCAGCAGTCCGGGCCAGAGACTAGCGGGTTACAATGAGCAGTTCTTC.

V gene TRBV28 combines with J gene TRBJ2-7, with TRBD1 matching over 8 bases. The CDR3 contains 16 residues. Looked up from germline, CDR1 is MDHEN and CDR2 is SYDVKM. V dropped 7 bases and J dropped 3; count of bases not matched to a gene: 14. The CDR3 reads CASTPPPGQVSYEQYF. For the CDR3, the DNA is TGTGCCAGCACTCCCCCCCCGGGACAGGTGAGCTACGAGCAGTACTTC. Full variable domain (remainder filled in from reference TRBV28 and TRBJ2-7): DVKVTQSSRYLVKRTGEKVFLECVQDMDHENMFWYRQDPGLGLRLIYFSYDVKMKEKGDIPEGYSVSREKKERFSLILESASTNQTSMYLCASTPPPGQVSYEQYFGPGTRLTVT.

This chain links TRBV19 with TRBJ2-1; 7 nucleotides agree with TRBD2. Germline lookup yields CDR1 LNHDA and CDR2 SQIVND (reference sequence). Trimming removed 5 bases from V and 7 bases from J; junction bases left unmatched: 11. The CDR3 spans 15 residues. The CDR3 nucleotides are TGTGCCAGTAGTCCCTGGGGCGGGGGAGTAAATGAGCAGTTCTTC. It encodes CASSPWGGGVNEQFF.

The rearrangement joins TRBV29-1 to TRBJ2-5; 10 bases align to TRBD1. The better agreement between TRBJ2-7 and the DNA end casts doubt on the J call. The CDR3 runs to 14 residues. From germline, CDR1 is SQVTM and CDR2 ANQGSEA. The CDR3 spells CSVDPGTGAYEQYF. CDR3 in DNA: TGCAGCGTTGACCCCGGGACAGGGGCCTACGAGCAGTACTTC.

The chain employs TRBV19 and TRBJ2-2; D perhaps matches TRBD1 (5 bases). CDR3 size: 15 residues. With 3 bases removed from V and 6 bases from J, the gap between germline ends came to 14 bases. Germline V CDR1 and CDR2: LNHDA, SQIVND (reference sequence). CDR3 coding DNA: TGTGCCAGTAGTATGGGCAGGGTTGGTCCCGGGGAGCTGTTTTTT. Encoded protein: CASSMGRVGPGELFF.

This clone was observed once. The chain carries TRBV27 and TRBJ2-1; 10 bases match TRBD2. The germline CDR1 and CDR2 sequences are MNHEY and SMNVEV (reference sequence). The CDR3 has 15 residues. V trimming: 2 bases; J trimming: 7 bases; junction bases outside the gene matches: 5. The CDR3 DNA reads TGTGCCAGCAGTTTAAAGCTAGCGGGAGAAAATGAGCAGTTCTTC. It codes for CASSLKLAGENEQFF.